The 10 T cell receptor beta chains below come from one sample, sequenced in a study of cytomegalovirus exposure and HLA in healthy donors. PCR primers comprised 60 Vbeta and 13 Jbeta primers. Data came from immunoSEQ multiplex PCR; TCRdb stores just in-frame clones and leaves some out. The sample's table shows fewer than 200,000 clones. Sequenced material: PBMCs. The source of these receptors is a young man in good health and CMV-seronegative.

The chain combines TRBV4-3 with TRBJ2-6, with 7 bases identical to TRBD2. V lost 0 bases and J lost 1; bases outside the gene matches: 15. Germline V CDR1 and CDR2: LGHNA, YSLEER. CDR3 length equals 21 residues. The CDR3 DNA follows: TGCGCCAGCAGCCAAGAAGGTCCTCCGGCAGGGAGGGTGTCTGGGGCCAACGTCCTGACTTTC. Translating it yields CASSQEGPPAGRVSGANVLTF.

This sequence joins TRBV10-3 and TRBJ1-1; TRBD1 might be the D (5 bases). Trimming removed 4 bases from V and 4 bases from J, with 19 bases in between. The CDR3 covers 16 residues. CDR1 ENHRY and CDR2 SYGVKD come from the germline V gene. CDR3 amino acids: CAISVGGPSIGTEAFF. CDR3 sequence (DNA): TGTGCCATCAGTGTCGGGGGACCATCGATCGGCACTGAAGCTTTCTTT.

The chain links TRBV7-2 to TRBJ2-2; D gene uncertain. CDR1 and CDR2 (germline): SGHTA, FQGNSA. Trimming took off 0 bases at V and 2 bases at J, with 10 bases between the two ends. The CDR3 loop spans 16 amino acids. CDR3: CASSLAQIANTGELFF. The CDR3 nucleotides read TGTGCCAGCAGCTTAGCGCAGATAGCAAACACCGGGGAGCTGTTTTTT. Full variable domain (outside the CDR3, taken from reference TRBV7-2 and TRBJ2-2): GAGVSQSPSNKVTEKGKDVELRCDPISGHTALYWYRQSLGQGLEFLIYFQGNSAPDKSGLPSDRFSAERTGGSVSTLTIQRTQQEDSAVYLCASSLAQIANTGELFFGEGSRLTVL.

The V gene is TRBV29-1, the J gene TRBJ2-7; tentative D call: TRBD1 (6 bases). CDR1 and CDR2 from the germline V gene are SQVTM and ANQGSEA. The CDR3 contains 12 residues. V lost 4 bases to trimming and J lost 0 bases, with 7 bases between them. CDR3 protein: CSVADSSYEQYF. The DNA of the CDR3 is TGCAGCGTTGCGGACAGCTCCTACGAGCAGTACTTC.

The rearrangement joins TRBV27 to TRBJ2-1, with 9 bases identical to TRBD2. Trimming removed 4 bases from V and 6 bases from J; junction bases left unmatched: 4. Germline V lookup: CDR1 MNHEY, CDR2 SMNVEV (reference sequence). CDR3 length: 14 residues. CDR3 residues: CASSSGTSSNEQFF. The CDR3, as DNA: TGTGCCAGCAGTTCCGGGACTAGCAGCAATGAGCAGTTCTTC.

Remarks on this clone: The junction does not match germline at one end; this may be a read error. The chain couples TRBV7-9 to TRBJ1-5; no clear D. Germline CDR1 is SEHNR and CDR2 is FQNEAQ (reference sequence). This CDR3 contains 15 residues. The DNA for the CDR3 is TGTGCCAGCAGCTTAACCCGGCGGATGAATCGGCCCCAGCATTTT. Protein sequence: CASSLTRRMNRPQHF.

J is TRBJ2-7 and V is TRBV2; 10 bases are a match to TRBD1. Trimming took 7 bases from V and 2 from J; bases not matched to a gene: 8. The CDR3 is 15 amino acids. The V gene's germline CDR1 is SNHLY and CDR2 FYNNEI. The CDR3 is CASNKPGQGTYEQYF. DNA for the CDR3: TGTGCCAGCAACAAACCGGGACAGGGGACCTACGAGCAGTACTTC.

The V and J genes are TRBV29-1 and TRBJ1-2; unclear D gene. CDR1 SQVTM and CDR2 ANQGSEA come from the germline V gene. V lost 0 bases and J lost 4, with 3 bases in between. The length of the CDR3 is 11 residues. The CDR3 DNA sequence: TGCAGCGTTGAAGACCTCTATGGCTACACCTTC. It specifies CSVEDLYGYTF.

CDR3 region: CASSPLSRGDTQYF. DNA for the CDR3: TGTGCCAGTAGTCCCCTGTCCCGAGGAGATACGCAGTATTTT. The chain couples TRBV19 to TRBJ2-3; D unresolved. Trimming cost V 5 bases and J 5 bases, with 14 bases left between them. The CDR3 totals 14 residues. Looked up from germline, CDR1 is LNHDA and CDR2 is SQIVND (reference sequence).

The rearrangement links TRBV5-3 to TRBJ1-5, with D perhaps matching TRBD1 (6 bases). TRBV5-3 is sorted into the ORF group, with uncertain function. This CDR3 has 21 amino acids. The V end lost 4 bases, the J end lost 10 bases, and 39 bases lay between the germline ends. The CDR3 nucleotides are TGTGCCAGAAGCCCGAAAGGAAGGGGGACATCGTATTCAGCCGATACTGCCCCCCAGCATTTT. It translates to CARSPKGRGTSYSADTAPQHF.